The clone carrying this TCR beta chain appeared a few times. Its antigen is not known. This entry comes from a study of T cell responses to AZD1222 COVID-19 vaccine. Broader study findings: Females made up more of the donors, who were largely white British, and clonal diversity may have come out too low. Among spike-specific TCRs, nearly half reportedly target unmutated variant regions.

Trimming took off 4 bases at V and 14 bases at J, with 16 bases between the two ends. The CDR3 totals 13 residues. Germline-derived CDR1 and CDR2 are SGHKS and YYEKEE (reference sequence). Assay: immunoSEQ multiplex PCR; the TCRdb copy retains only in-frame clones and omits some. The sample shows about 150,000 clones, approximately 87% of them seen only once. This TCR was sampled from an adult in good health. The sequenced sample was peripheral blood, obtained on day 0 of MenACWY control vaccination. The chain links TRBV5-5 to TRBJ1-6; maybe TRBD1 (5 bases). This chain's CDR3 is CASSRDRLSSLHF. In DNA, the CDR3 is TGTGCCAGCAGCCGGGACCGACTGTCGTCCCTCCACTTT. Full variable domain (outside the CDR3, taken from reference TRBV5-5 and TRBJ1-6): DAGVTQSPTHLIKTRGQQVTLRCSPISGHKSVSWYQQVLGQGPQFIFQYYEKEERGRGNFPDRFSARQFPNYSSELNVNALLLGDSALYLCASSRDRLSSLHFGNGTRLTVT.